The rows below give T cell receptor beta chains drawn from one sample of a study of CD8+CD57+ T cells in acquired aplastic anemia. TCRdb used MiXCR to reprocess the reads, holding one entry per CDR3 protein. Among approximately 130,000 distinct CDR3 sequences listed, 40% were seen once. Sequenced input: sorted CD4+, CD8+, or CD8+CD57+ T cells (not recorded which) from PBMCs. These receptors all stem from a human donor with aplastic anemia. Each CDR3 is given with its conserved first and last residue. The order of the fields is V gene, J gene, D gene, clone size, CDR3 DNA, CDR3 protein. D genes are given only for firm matches. Where a row states a size, it is once, few, many or the class of an expanded clone; other rows omit it.

V: TRBV10-3; J: TRBJ2-1; D: TRBD2; size: .; DNA: TGTGCCACCAGTCCACCGCGGGGGAGCTCCTACAATGAGCAGTTCTTC; CDR3: CATSPPRGSSYNEQFF
V: TRBV6-5; J: TRBJ1-6; D: TRBD1; size: many; DNA: TGTGCCAGCAGTTACGACAGGGGGAATTCACCCCTCCACTTT; CDR3: CASSYDRGNSPLHF
V: TRBV19; J: TRBJ2-3; D: .; size: many; DNA: TGTGCCAGTGGAACGGGCACAGATATGCAGTATTTT; CDR3: CASGTGTDMQYF
V: TRBV2; J: TRBJ2-7; D: TRBD1; size: .; DNA: TGTGCCAGCAGACCGCAGGGGGCCTACGAGCAGTACTTC; CDR3: CASRPQGAYEQYF
V: TRBV5-1; J: TRBJ2-2; D: TRBD2; size: .; DNA: TGCGCCAGCAGTTATACTAGCGGGGCTTCCGGGGAGCTGTTTTTT; CDR3: CASSYTSGASGELFF
V: TRBV29-1; J: TRBJ1-6; D: .; size: .; DNA: TGCAGCCTAAGAAAAGGACGACGAAATTCACCCCTCCACTTT; CDR3: CSLRKGRRNSPLHF
V: TRBV20-1; J: TRBJ1-2; D: .; size: few; DNA: TGCAGTACCACGGGGGGGCAATCTAACTATGGCTACACCTTC; CDR3: CSTTGGQSNYGYTF
V: TRBV24-1; J: TRBJ2-5; D: TRBD1; size: .; DNA: TGTGCCACCCAACGACAGGGGGCGGGAGAGACCCAGTACTTC; CDR3: CATQRQGAGETQYF
V: TRBV20-1; J: TRBJ1-1; D: TRBD1; size: .; DNA: TGCAGTGCTCTCGACAGGGGAAACACTGAAGCTTTCTTT; CDR3: CSALDRGNTEAFF
V: TRBV30; J: TRBJ1-3; D: .; size: few; DNA: TGTGCCTGGAGTGTACAGGTTGGAAACACCATATATTTT; CDR3: CAWSVQVGNTIYF
V: TRBV4-3; J: TRBJ1-6; D: .; size: many; DNA: TGCGCCAGCAGCCAAGATAGTAGGGGTAACTCACCCCTCCACTTT; CDR3: CASSQDSRGNSPLHF
V: TRBV7-9; J: TRBJ1-1; D: .; size: once; DNA: TGTGCCAGCAGCTTGAACCTCAGGGGAATTGAAGCTTTCTTT; CDR3: CASSLNLRGIEAFF
V: TRBV5-4; J: TRBJ2-1; D: TRBD2; size: few; DNA: TGTGCCAGCAGCTTGGGGCGGGGGAGCTCCTACAATGAGCAGTTCTTC; CDR3: CASSLGRGSSYNEQFF
V: TRBV24-1; J: TRBJ1-5; D: TRBD1; size: .; DNA: TGTGCCACCAGTGATGGGACAGGCCGCAATCAGCCCCAGCATTTT; CDR3: CATSDGTGRNQPQHF
V: TRBV20-1; J: TRBJ1-2; D: TRBD1; size: .; DNA: TGCAGTGCTAGGGAAGACAGGGTCTATGGCTACACCTTC; CDR3: CSAREDRVYGYTF
V: TRBV19; J: TRBJ1-5; D: .; size: .; DNA: TGTGCCAGTAGTTTGGCCGATTATAGCAATCAGCCCCAGCATTTT; CDR3: CASSLADYSNQPQHF
V: TRBV5-1; J: TRBJ1-5; D: .; size: many; DNA: TGCGCCAGCAGCCCGCTTCCGGACCTAAATCAGCCCCAGCATTTT; CDR3: CASSPLPDLNQPQHF
V: TRBV4-1; J: TRBJ1-2; D: .; size: many; DNA: TGCGCCAGCAGCCAGTCCACGGTTGCGTTGGACTATGGCTACACCTTC; CDR3: CASSQSTVALDYGYTF
V: TRBV2; J: TRBJ1-1; D: TRBD1; size: many; DNA: TGTGCCAGCACCCGGGACAGTAACACTGAAGCTTTCTTT; CDR3: CASTRDSNTEAFF
V: TRBV6-5; J: TRBJ1-1; D: .; size: .; DNA: TGTGCCACCAGGTGGGAACAAGCTTTCTTT; CDR3: CATRWEQAFF
V: TRBV7-9; J: TRBJ1-2; D: TRBD1; size: .; DNA: TGTGCCAGCAGTCAGGACAGGCAATATGGCTACACCTTC; CDR3: CASSQDRQYGYTF
V: TRBV5-4; J: TRBJ2-5; D: TRBD2; size: .; DNA: TGTGCCAGCAGCTGGAGAGCGGGAGGTAGTGAGACCCAGTACTTC; CDR3: CASSWRAGGSETQYF
V: TRBV19; J: TRBJ1-6; D: .; size: .; DNA: TGTGCCAGTAGTATAAGTTCTTCCGGGACGGTCTCACCCCTCCACTTT; CDR3: CASSISSSGTVSPLHF
V: TRBV6-1; J: TRBJ2-7; D: .; size: few; DNA: TGTGCCAGCGGACATCGGGATTGGAGTCTCTACGAGCAGTACTTC; CDR3: CASGHRDWSLYEQYF
V: TRBV25-1; J: TRBJ2-5; D: TRBD1; size: few; DNA: TGTGCCAGCAGTGAATTAACAGGGGGTAGCCAAGAGACCCAGTACTTC; CDR3: CASSELTGGSQETQYF
V: TRBV11-1; J: TRBJ1-5; D: .; size: .; DNA: TGTGCCAGCAGCTTAGACATTGCGGTGCGGGGCAATCAGCCCCAGCATTTT; CDR3: CASSLDIAVRGNQPQHF
V: TRBV6-1; J: TRBJ2-5; D: .; size: many; DNA: TGTGCCAGCACGGGGTCCTCAGCAGAGACCCAGTACTTC; CDR3: CASTGSSAETQYF
V: TRBV12-3/TRBV12-4; J: TRBJ2-5; D: TRBD1; size: many; DNA: TGTGCCAGCAGCCGTGGGGACAGGGGGCAAGAGACCCAGTACTTC; CDR3: CASSRGDRGQETQYF
V: TRBV5-1; J: TRBJ2-1; D: .; size: many; DNA: TGCGCCAGCAGAGAGGACTGGCCGACCTACAATGAGCAGTTCTTC; CDR3: CASREDWPTYNEQFF
V: TRBV11-2; J: TRBJ2-2; D: TRBD2; size: many; DNA: TGTGCCAGCAGCATCACCGGGACTAGCAAGGTCGGGGAGCTGTTTTTT; CDR3: CASSITGTSKVGELFF
V: TRBV5-1; J: TRBJ1-6; D: TRBD1; size: few; DNA: TGCGCCAGCAGCCCCCGACAGGGACGATATTCACCCCCCCACTTT; CDR3: CASSPRQGRYSPPHF
V: TRBV7-2; J: TRBJ1-2; D: .; size: many; DNA: TGTGCTAGCAGTCCGCCCTGGGGGTATGGCTACACCTTC; CDR3: CASSPPWGYGYTF
V: TRBV20-1; J: TRBJ2-1; D: .; size: many; DNA: TGCAGTGCCAAACGGGGGGCCTCCTACAATGAGCAGTTCTTC; CDR3: CSAKRGASYNEQFF
V: TRBV19; J: TRBJ2-5; D: .; size: many; DNA: TGTGCCAGTAGTATAGTGGTTCAAGAGACCCAGTACTTC; CDR3: CASSIVVQETQYF
V: TRBV12-3/TRBV12-4; J: TRBJ1-1; D: .; size: few; DNA: TGTGCCAGCAGTTACCCCGAGCAAAACACTGAAGCTTTCTTT; CDR3: CASSYPEQNTEAFF
V: TRBV29-1; J: TRBJ2-1; D: TRBD2; size: .; DNA: TGCAGCGTGGGTGGGAGGGGTGAGCAGTTCTTC; CDR3: CSVGGRGEQFF
V: TRBV6-2/TRBV6-3; J: TRBJ2-7; D: .; size: .; DNA: TGTGCCAGCGGGCGGTTTTACGAGCAGTACTTC; CDR3: CASGRFYEQYF
V: TRBV6-2/TRBV6-3; J: TRBJ1-2; D: .; size: many; DNA: TGTGCCAGCAAGCCTACCCCAAACCGGGAATATGGCTACACCTTC; CDR3: CASKPTPNREYGYTF
V: TRBV5-1; J: TRBJ1-5; D: .; size: .; DNA: TGCGCCAGCAGCGAAGGGACTCAGCATCAGCCCCAGCATTTT; CDR3: CASSEGTQHQPQHF
V: TRBV2; J: TRBJ1-1; D: TRBD1; size: .; DNA: TGTGCCAGGGTTGGACAGGGACGGGAAGCTTTCTTT; CDR3: CARVGQGREAFF